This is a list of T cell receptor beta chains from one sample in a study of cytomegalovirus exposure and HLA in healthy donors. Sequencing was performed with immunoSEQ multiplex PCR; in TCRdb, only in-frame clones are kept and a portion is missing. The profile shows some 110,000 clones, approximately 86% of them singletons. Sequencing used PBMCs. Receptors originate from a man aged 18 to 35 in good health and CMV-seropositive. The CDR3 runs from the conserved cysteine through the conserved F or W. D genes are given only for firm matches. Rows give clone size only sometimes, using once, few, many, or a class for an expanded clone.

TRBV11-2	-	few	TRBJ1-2	CASSSSGPYGYTF	TGTGCCAGCAGCTCTTCAGGTCCCTATGGCTACACCTTC
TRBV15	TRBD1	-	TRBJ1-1	CATSRDQGQGIWNTEAFF	TGTGCCACCAGCAGAGATCAAGGACAGGGCATATGGAACACTGAAGCTTTCTTT
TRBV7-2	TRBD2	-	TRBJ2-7	CASSFGRGGPYEQYF	TGTGCCAGCAGCTTCGGGCGGGGGGGCCCTTACGAGCAGTACTTC
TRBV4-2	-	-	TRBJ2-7	CASSPQESYEQYF	TGTGCCAGCAGCCCACAGGAATCCTACGAGCAGTACTTC
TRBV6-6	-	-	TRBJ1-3	CASSYHATAVDF	TGTGCCAGCAGCTACCACGCGACAGCCGTGGATTTT
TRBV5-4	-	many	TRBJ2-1	CASSRWGENNEQFF	TGTGCCAGCAGCCGATGGGGCGAGAACAATGAGCAGTTCTTC
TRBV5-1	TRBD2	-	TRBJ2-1	CASTSSGASSYNEQFF	TGCGCCAGCACCTCTAGCGGGGCCAGCTCCTACAATGAGCAGTTCTTC
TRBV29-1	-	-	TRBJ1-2	CSVVPGNYGYTF	TGCAGCGTTGTCCCCGGTAACTATGGCTACACCTTC
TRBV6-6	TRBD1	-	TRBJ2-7	CASTPRDRNYEQYF	TGTGCCAGCACCCCCCGGGACAGAAACTACGAGCAGTACTTC
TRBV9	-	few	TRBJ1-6	CASSTGPGTPVNSPLHF	TGTGCCAGCAGCACAGGACCCGGGACACCCGTTAATTCACCCCTCCACTTT
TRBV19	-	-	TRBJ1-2	CASSITGSPNYGYTF	TGTGCCAGTAGTATCACAGGGAGCCCTAACTATGGCTACACCTTC
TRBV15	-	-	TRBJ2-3	CATSRGLGGSTDTQYF	TGTGCCACCAGCAGAGGCCTGGGGGGAAGCACAGATACGCAGTATTTT
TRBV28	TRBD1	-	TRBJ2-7	CASSPQGDSYEQYF	TGTGCCAGCAGTCCACAGGGGGACTCCTACGAGCAGTACTTC
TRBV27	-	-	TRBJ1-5	CASSLRSPGLNSNQPQHF	TGTGCCAGCAGTTTGAGGTCCCCGGGTCTTAATAGCAATCAGCCCCAGCATTTT
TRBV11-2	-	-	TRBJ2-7	CASSLLAVDYEQYF	TGTGCCAGCAGCTTGCTCGCGGTCGACTACGAGCAGTACTTC
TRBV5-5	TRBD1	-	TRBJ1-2	CASSWTTGDGNGYTF	TGTGCCAGCAGCTGGACTACAGGGGATGGGAATGGCTACACCTTC